This TCR beta chain stems from a study of cytomegalovirus exposure and HLA in healthy donors. Study in general: In a later analysis, the roughly 120 validation repertoires were reported to have used the same platform as the approximately 670 first-cohort repertoires. Broader study findings: It was confirmed in vitro that a few of the CMV-associated chains were specific for CMV antigens. A subsequent analysis found that TCR clusters from the first cohort also tended to co-occur in the approximately 110 validation repertoires, with around 94% of cluster scores above 0. With high specificity and sensitivity, the classifier reportedly diagnosed cytomegalovirus status.

Only in-frame clones appear in the TCRdb table, and some are missing; sequencing was by immunoSEQ multiplex PCR. The top ten clones hold about 0.61% of a sample with tens of thousands of clones, 85% to 95% of them seen once. About this clone itself: What it binds is not known.

Sequencing used PBMCs. The TCR originated in a young man in good health and CMV-seronegative.

The CDR3 protein is CASSLGSTSSYNSPLHF. CDR3 DNA: TGTGCCAGCAGCTTGGGTAGTACGAGCTCCTATAATTCACCCCTCCACTTT. The V gene is TRBV5-6, the J gene TRBJ1-6, with D uncertain. Germline V gene data show CDR1 as SGHDT and CDR2 as YYEEEE. V was shortened by 0 bases and J by 0 bases, with 10 bases between the two germline ends. The length of the CDR3 is 17 residues.